This TCR beta chain was sequenced in a study of OX40 agonist ivuxolimab in advanced cancers. Overall study results and limits: Antigen specificity was not determined for the expanded peripheral T cells.

Germline CDR1 is SEHNR and CDR2 is FQNEAQ (reference sequence). This CDR3 spans 18 amino acids. Trimming cost V 4 bases and J 2 bases, with 22 bases left between them. Repertoires were generated with immunoSEQ multiplex PCR, while TCRdb's copy carries only in-frame clones and drops some. The profile shows more than 25,000 clones, 75% to 90% of them singletons. Excluded were patients having autoimmune disease history or systemic immunosuppression. As concerns this clone: Its specificity is not known.

The receptor's source is an adult with an advanced solid tumor such as melanoma, head and neck, liver or kidney cancer. The rearrangement links TRBV7-9 to TRBJ2-3, with D perhaps TRBD1 (5 bases). The specimen was CD4+ or CD8+ T cells sorted from blood, collected in a trial of the OX40 agonist ivuxolimab. The CDR3 nucleotides are TGTGCCAGCAGCTCGTATAGGGGCATAGGTGACGACACAGATACGCAGTATTTT. It is translated as CASSSYRGIGDDTDTQYF.